This passage covers 26 T cell receptor beta chains from one sample sequenced in a study of identical twins. TCRdb re-analysed the 5' RACE reads in MiXCR, keeping a single row per CDR3 protein. The sample has 570,000 or so distinct CDR3 sequences, 9.6% seen once. This same sample was also part of a study on yellow fever vaccine responses in identical twins.

The specimen sequenced was PBMCs. The receptors originated from a woman between 18 and 29 years old in good health.

In its sample, this clonotype was seen many times. The chain couples TRBV12-3 or TRBV12-4 to TRBJ2-1, with D unclear. Trimming took 6 bases from V and 3 from J, leaving 15 bases between them. The CDR3 consists of 15 residues. CDR3 amino acids: CASRESDIGYNEQFF. CDR3 sequence (DNA): TGTGCCAGCAGAGAGAGTGACATAGGCTACAATGAGCAGTTCTTC.

This rearrangement joins TRBV3-1 to TRBJ2-7; 7 positions agree with TRBD1. This CDR3 has 14 amino acids. V dropped 4 bases and J dropped 2; count of bases not matched to a gene: 5. CDR1 and CDR2 (germline): LGHDT, YNNKEL (reference sequence). The CDR3 nucleotides read TGTGCCAGCAGCCGGGGGACAGTTACCTACGAGCAGTACTTC. Translated: CASSRGTVTYEQYF.

J is TRBJ2-3 and V is TRBV6-1; D unresolved. V was clipped by 1 base and J by 11 bases, with 13 bases between them. Germline V CDR1 and CDR2: MNHNS, SASEGT. The CDR3 runs 13 residues. In DNA, the CDR3 is TGTGCCAGCAGTGAAGATTGGGGTTTTGAGCAGTATTTT. Its protein is CASSEDWGFEQYF.

This clonotype occurred many times. The rearrangement uses TRBV5-6 and TRBJ2-3; TRBD2 aligns across 9 bases. The CDR3 runs 18 residues. Germline V gene data show CDR1 as SGHDT and CDR2 as YYEEEE. V shed 4 bases and J 4 bases; nucleotides not matched to a gene: 16. CDR3 protein: CASSEPRGSSGDADTQYF. The DNA for the CDR3 is TGTGCCAGCAGCGAACCACGGGGTTCTAGCGGGGACGCAGATACGCAGTATTTT.

The V call is TRBV27, the J call TRBJ2-2; TRBD1 matches 11 bases. The CDR3 is 19 amino acids. Germline lookup yields CDR1 MNHEY and CDR2 SMNVEV (reference sequence). V was pared by 8 bases and J by 2 bases, with 16 bases of the junction left unmatched. The CDR3 DNA reads as TGTGCCAGCGGCCTGATGTGGACAGGGGGCCTTCTAAACACCGGGGAGCTGTTTTTT. It encodes CASGLMWTGGLLNTGELFF.

The chain uses TRBV5-1 and TRBJ2-7, with 9 bases lining up with TRBD1. With V trimmed by 7 bases and J by 5 bases, 7 bases remained unmatched. The CDR3 contains 13 residues. In germline, CDR1 is SGHRS, CDR2 YFSETQ. The CDR3 DNA is TGCGCCAGCTCGCGGGACAGGGCGGACGAGCAGTACTTC. It specifies CASSRDRADEQYF.

The sample holds many counts of this clonotype. This sequence joins TRBV2 and TRBJ2-1; 8 positions match TRBD1. V shed 6 bases, J shed 8 bases, and the junction held 9 bases outside the gene matches. The CDR3 totals 14 residues. Germline CDR1 SNHLY, CDR2 FYNNEI. CDR3 region: CASSDRGVDDEQFF. For the CDR3, the DNA is TGTGCCAGCAGCGACAGGGGCGTAGACGATGAGCAGTTCTTC.

The chain links TRBV30 to TRBJ2-1; D not resolved. V was clipped by 6 bases and J by 0 bases, with 0 bases between them. This CDR3 contains 10 residues. Looked up from germline, CDR1 is GTSNPN and CDR2 is SVGIG (reference sequence). Here the CDR3 DNA reads TGTGCCTGCTCCTACAATGAGCAGTTCTTC. It encodes CACSYNEQFF.

In this sample, this clonotype turned up once. The rearrangement links TRBV19 to TRBJ2-6; D might be TRBD1 (6 bases). V shed 1 base and J shed 2 bases, with 6 bases lying between them. CDR1 and CDR2 (germline): LNHDA, SQIVND (reference sequence). This CDR3 has 15 amino acids. In DNA form, the CDR3 reads TGTGCCAGTAGTATAGCAGGGGCTGGGGCCAACGTCCTGACTTTC. It encodes CASSIAGAGANVLTF.

CDR3 in amino acids: CASSFAGFGSGNTIYF. DNA for the CDR3: TGTGCCAGCAGTTTCGCAGGGTTTGGCTCTGGAAACACCATATATTTT. The rearrangement links TRBV28 to TRBJ1-3; perhaps TRBD1 as D (5 bases). From germline, CDR1 is MDHEN and CDR2 SYDVKM. CDR3 length equals 16 residues. V was pared by 3 bases and J by 0 bases, with 12 bases between.

In its sample, this clonotype was seen many times. The CDR3 DNA is TGCAGCGTTGAAAAACGAGTGGGTGCGGACCCCCGCGAGCAGTACTTC. It encodes CSVEKRVGADPREQYF. The V call is TRBV29-1, the J call TRBJ2-7; no clear D. Germline-derived CDR1 and CDR2 are SQVTM and ANQGSEA. With 2 bases removed from V and 6 bases from J, the gap between germline ends came to 23 bases. This CDR3 spans 16 amino acids.

Many counts were recorded for this clonotype. The V call is TRBV12-3 or TRBV12-4, the J call TRBJ1-1, with unresolved D. This CDR3 contains 16 residues. Trimming cost V 0 bases and J 0 bases, with 11 bases left between them. CDR3 in DNA: TGTGCCAGCAGTTTAGCTGGGCTTGGGATGAACACTGAAGCTTTCTTT. It yields the protein CASSLAGLGMNTEAFF.

This clonotype was seen repeatedly, ten times or more. The genes are TRBV19 and TRBJ1-2; TRBD1 might be the D (6 bases). Germline-derived CDR1 and CDR2 are LNHDA and SQIVND (reference sequence). The CDR3 is made up of 16 amino acids. V lost 6 bases, J lost 3 bases, and 20 bases lay in between. The CDR3 bases are TGTGCCAGTAGGACGCCAGACGGGACAACGTACTATGGCTACACCTTC. Its translation is CASRTPDGTTYYGYTF.

The gene calls are TRBV20-1 and TRBJ2-7, with D tentatively TRBD2 (6 bases). CDR3 length: 14 residues. V was clipped by 6 bases and J by 5 bases, with 20 bases between them. Per germline, CDR1 DFQATT and CDR2 SNEGSKA (reference sequence). The CDR3 bases are TGCAGTGCCCAAGAGGCGGGACCGAACGACGAGCAGTACTTC. It codes for CSAQEAGPNDEQYF.

The chain combines TRBV20-1 with TRBJ2-7, with 7 nucleotides matching TRBD1. With V trimmed by 1 base and J by 3 bases, 6 bases remained unmatched. This CDR3 region has 14 residues. Germline-derived CDR1 and CDR2 are DFQATT and SNEGSKA (reference sequence). The CDR3 region is CSARATTGLYEQYF. CDR3 coding DNA: TGCAGTGCTAGAGCCACGACAGGGCTCTACGAGCAGTACTTC.

The table lists this clonotype with a few counts. J is TRBJ2-3 and V is TRBV20-1; 12 positions agree with TRBD2. CDR1 and CDR2 (germline): DFQATT, SNEGSKA (reference sequence). The CDR3 has 18 amino acids. V lost 5 bases and J lost 1; bases outside the gene matches: 13. The CDR3 loop reads CSAERGLAGPLGTDTQYF. As DNA, the CDR3 is TGCAGTGCTGAACGGGGACTAGCGGGCCCCTTGGGCACAGATACGCAGTATTTT.

This clonotype was recorded at least ten times. The chain's CDR3 is CASNWGRGEQYF. The DNA for the CDR3 is TGTGCCAGCAACTGGGGCAGGGGAGAGCAGTACTTC. The chain has TRBV21-1 and TRBJ2-7; the D segment call TRBD1 is taken from the table without a DNA check. TRBV21-1 is a listed pseudogene. The CDR3 length is 12 residues.

The rearrangement links TRBV29-1 to TRBJ2-1; D gene ambiguous. From germline, CDR1 is SQVTM and CDR2 ANQGSEA. V was clipped by 4 bases and J by 5 bases, with 15 bases between them. The CDR3 is made up of 14 amino acids. The CDR3 reads CSVAGVVANNEQFF. The CDR3 DNA sequence: TGCAGCGTTGCCGGTGTGGTCGCAAACAATGAGCAGTTCTTC.

This clonotype was observed many times. The chain recombines TRBV7-9 with TRBJ2-3; D is ambiguous. From germline, CDR1 is SEHNR and CDR2 FQNEAQ (reference sequence). V lost 10 bases and J 8 bases, leaving 22 bases between the germline ends. This CDR3 has 14 residues. CDR3 residues: CATPLNTPGGTQYF. DNA for the CDR3: TGTGCCACCCCCTTAAATACCCCAGGCGGTACGCAGTATTTT.

This clonotype was observed a few times. The V gene is TRBV11-3, the J gene TRBJ2-7, with TRBD1 matching 9 bases. CDR1 is SGHNT, CDR2 YENEEA, per germline. The J segment lost 3 bases and the V segment lost 1 base, leaving 4 bases of the junction unmatched. The CDR3 spans 15 residues. CDR3 nucleotide sequence: TGTGCCAGCAGCTTAGGACGGACAGGGGACTACGAGCAGTACTTC. It translates to CASSLGRTGDYEQYF.

The chain joins TRBV28 to TRBJ2-2; a weak D match, TRBD2 (5 bases). CDR1 MDHEN and CDR2 SYDVKM come from the germline V gene. The CDR3 loop spans 16 amino acids. The ends were cut back, 7 bases at V and 6 bases at J, with 21 bases in the middle. This CDR3 reads CASTRTGNSQAGELFF. DNA for the CDR3: TGTGCCAGCACACGAACCGGGAACTCACAAGCCGGGGAGCTGTTTTTT.

This chain links TRBV19 with TRBJ2-1; 9 bases are a match to TRBD2. CDR1 LNHDA and CDR2 SQIVND come from the germline V gene (reference sequence). This CDR3 is 15 amino acids long. The ends lost 8 bases at V and 6 bases at J; junction bases unmatched: 11. The CDR3 reads CASSPGLATFNEQFF. The CDR3 DNA sequence: TGTGCCAGTTCTCCAGGACTAGCGACGTTCAATGAGCAGTTCTTC.

The chain joins TRBV15 to TRBJ2-1, with TRBD1 as a possible D gene (5 bases). V was pared by 1 base and J by 2 bases, with 9 bases between. Germline-derived CDR1 and CDR2 are LNHNV and YYDKDF (reference sequence). CDR3 size: 15 residues. CDR3 bases: TGTGCCACCAGCAGAGGAAGGGGCGCCTACAATGAGCAGTTCTTC. Its protein product is CATSRGRGAYNEQFF.

This clonotype was detected only a few times. The V and J genes are TRBV20-1 and TRBJ2-3; the D gene is possibly TRBD1 (6 bases). Trimming cost V 1 base and J 1 base, with 6 bases left between them. Germline lookup yields CDR1 DFQATT and CDR2 SNEGSKA (reference sequence). The CDR3 has 13 amino acids. CDR3 region: CSARGTGTDTQYF. The CDR3 DNA follows: TGCAGTGCTAGAGGGACAGGCACAGATACGCAGTATTTT.

In this sample, this clonotype turned up once. The J gene is TRBJ2-2, the V gene TRBV11-2, with D perhaps TRBD1 or TRBD2 (5 bases each). Trimming took off 4 bases at V and 2 bases at J, with 11 bases between the two ends. The CDR3 is 15 residues long. CDR1 and CDR2 from the germline V gene are SGHAT and FQNNGV. The CDR3 sequence: CASSWGPQNTGELFF. The CDR3 DNA reads as TGTGCCAGCAGCTGGGGACCACAAAACACCGGGGAGCTGTTTTTT.

V and J are TRBV5-1 and TRBJ1-1, with 8 nucleotides matching TRBD1. Per germline, CDR1 SGHRS and CDR2 YFSETQ. The CDR3 sequence is 12 residues long. J was trimmed by 12 bases and V by 3 bases; bases with no gene match: 7. Here the CDR3 reads CASSWTGLVTFF. In nucleotides, the CDR3 is TGCGCCAGCAGCTGGACAGGGTTGGTGACTTTCTTT.